This TCR beta chain was obtained from a study of shared clonotypes between healthy human individuals. Study outcomes and limitations: Clonotypes shared by all four sorted-subset donors had higher generation probabilities than non-shared clonotypes. About 5% of naive CD4 clonotypes were common to a handful of donors.

A CD45RA+ naive subset and a CD45RA-negative memory subset were split from CD4+ cells. Each cell subset's genomic DNA was divided evenly among several immunoSEQ plates. TCRdb's copy holds only in-frame clones and misses some; the assay was immunoSEQ multiplex PCR. The sample records around 750,000 clones, approximately 74% being singletons. In the case of this clone: Its antigen is as yet unknown.

The length of the CDR3 is 15 residues. From germline, CDR1 is LNHDA and CDR2 SQIVND (reference sequence). Between the trimmed V and J ends, which lost 7 bases and 2 bases, there was a span of 18 bases. Sequences were obtained from memory CD4+ T cells sorted from blood. Subset here: CD45RA-negative fraction. The receptor's source is a woman in her 30s in good health. The chain couples TRBV19 to TRBJ2-7, with a possible D match to TRBD2 (6 bases). The CDR3 DNA reads as TGTGCCAGTATGGAGGAAGGGAGGCCCCCCTACGAGCAGTACTTC. Protein: CASMEEGRPPYEQYF.